A selection of T cell receptor beta chains follows, all from one sample in a study of blood T cells in healthy people across ages. TCRdb ran MiXCR on the 5' RACE reads and lists one entry per CDR3 protein. There are about 1,000,000 distinct CDR3 sequences in the sample; more than 35% occur only once, and about 19% lies in the top ten. What was sequenced was blood. The receptors originated from a woman aged 55-75 years in good health. Each CDR3 is given with its conserved first and last residue. A D gene is named only where the DNA matches it firmly. Expanded clones get a size class; other rows say once, few or many, or leave the size out.

>TRBV25-1|few|TRBJ2-7|-
TGTGCCAGCAGTGAATATTTTTGGGCAGGGCGCGAGCAGTACTTC
CASSEYFWAGREQYF
>TRBV12-3/TRBV12-4|few|TRBJ2-1|-
TGTGCCAGCGGGATTAGAGTTCTTGAGCAGTTCTTC
CASGIRVLEQFF
>TRBV20-1|-|TRBJ2-5|-
TGCAGTGCTAGATTTGGTGGGTTGAGACAAGAGACCCAGTACTTC
CSARFGGLRQETQYF
>TRBV7-9|-|TRBJ2-3|TRBD1
TGTGCCAGCAGCACACTACAGGGGTACACAGATACGCAGTATTTT
CASSTLQGYTDTQYF
>TRBV9|once|TRBJ2-1|-
TGTGCCAGCAGCGTAGCGGCGGGTTCCTACAATGAGCAGTTCTTC
CASSVAAGSYNEQFF
>TRBV6-2/TRBV6-3|few|TRBJ1-1|-
TGTGCCAGCAGTTACATTGCACCTGACACTGAAGCTTTCTTT
CASSYIAPDTEAFF
>TRBV7-6|-|TRBJ2-7|-
TGTGCCAGCAGCCCCATCGGCCAAGAGGGGACCTACGAGCAGTACTTC
CASSPIGQEGTYEQYF
>TRBV5-1|-|TRBJ2-7|-
TGCGCCAGCAGCTTGGAGGGACGCTACGAGCAGTACTTC
CASSLEGRYEQYF
>TRBV7-6|-|TRBJ2-1|-
TGTGCCAGCAGCTTGCGGCTAGCCAATGAGCAGTTCTTC
CASSLRLANEQFF
>TRBV20-1|-|TRBJ2-1|TRBD2
TGCAGTGCTAGCGGCTCTAGCGGGAGGGCCCGGCAGTTCTTC
CSASGSSGRARQFF
>TRBV7-2|-|TRBJ2-7|-
TGTGCCAGCAGCTTTTGGGTGGGCGAATACGAGCAGTACTTC
CASSFWVGEYEQYF
>TRBV6-5|-|TRBJ2-4|-
TGTGCCAGCAGCTCTACAGTACCTCTAGCCAAAAACATTCAGTACTTC
CASSSTVPLAKNIQYF
>TRBV6-1|-|TRBJ2-1|TRBD2
TGTGCCAGCAGCCAGCGGGAGGGCCTCAATGAGCAGTTCTTC
CASSQREGLNEQFF
>TRBV27|-|TRBJ2-3|TRBD2
TGTGCCAGCAGTTACTCCTTACCGGGAGGATCTCCAGATACGCAGTATTTT
CASSYSLPGGSPDTQYF
>TRBV4-2|-|TRBJ2-1|-
TGTGCCAGCAGCCAAGGCCTGAGGGAGAATGAGCAGTTCTTC
CASSQGLRENEQFF
>TRBV5-4|-|TRBJ1-1|TRBD1
TGTGCCAGCAGCTTGGGGGACAGTTTTGAAGCTTTCTTT
CASSLGDSFEAFF
>TRBV27|-|TRBJ2-3|TRBD1
TGTGCCAGCAGTTCGGGCAGGGGGCCTTTTAGCACAGATACGCAGTATTTT
CASSSGRGPFSTDTQYF
>TRBV28|-|TRBJ1-2|TRBD1
TGTGCCAGCCGAGACTCGGACAGGGTTCGCTACACCTTC
CASRDSDRVRYTF
>TRBV27|-|TRBJ2-7|TRBD2
TGTGCCAGCAGTTTATCCCAGCGGGAGGGCTCCTACGAGCAGTACTTC
CASSLSQREGSYEQYF
>TRBV2|-|TRBJ2-7|TRBD2
TGTGCCAGCAAACAGCGGGAGAACCACGAGCAGTACTTC
CASKQRENHEQYF
>TRBV12-3/TRBV12-4|-|TRBJ1-5|TRBD1
TGTGCCAGCAAAACCCGACAGGGAGATCAGCCCCAGCATTTT
CASKTRQGDQPQHF
>TRBV9|-|TRBJ2-7|-
TGTGCCAGCAGCGTGAGCCGAGGCTACGAGCAGTACTTC
CASSVSRGYEQYF
>TRBV7-9|few|TRBJ2-1|TRBD2
TGTGCCAGCAGCGTTAGCGGGGTTTTCTACAATGAGCAGTTCTTC
CASSVSGVFYNEQFF
>TRBV30|-|TRBJ2-7|-
TGTGCCTGGAGTGAAAATAGCGACAATGAGCAGTACTTC
CAWSENSDNEQYF
>TRBV20-1|-|TRBJ2-7|-
TGCAGCGCCTTTGGTAGGACGAGCTCCTACGAGCAGTACTTC
CSAFGRTSSYEQYF
>TRBV29-1|-|TRBJ2-4|-
TGCAGCGGCGCGGGGCAGGGAGGAAACATTCAGTACTTC
CSGAGQGGNIQYF
>TRBV7-9|-|TRBJ2-7|-
TGTGCCATCGAACTCCCCCCGGGCTACGAGCAGTACTTC
CAIELPPGYEQYF
>TRBV29-1|-|TRBJ2-1|-
TGCAGCGTTGGGGGGCCTAGCTCCTACAATGAGCAGTTCTTC
CSVGGPSSYNEQFF
>TRBV6-1|-|TRBJ2-5|TRBD2
TGTGCCAGCAGCCCCTTGGTATCAGCGGGAATCCAAGAGACCCAGTACTTC
CASSPLVSAGIQETQYF
>TRBV5-1|-|TRBJ2-1|TRBD1
TGCGCCAGCAGCTTAAACAGGGGTAGGGAAAAAAACAATGAGCAGTTCTTC
CASSLNRGREKNNEQFF
>TRBV6-6|-|TRBJ2-5|-
TGTGCCAGCAGTGGGCTGGATGAGACCCAGTACTTC
CASSGLDETQYF
>TRBV7-9|-|TRBJ2-4|TRBD1
TGTGCCAGCAGCATTCGTGGGACAGAAGACATTCAGTACTTC
CASSIRGTEDIQYF
>TRBV29-1|-|TRBJ1-4|-
TGCAGCGTTGAGGGACGGGAACCAAATGAAAAACTGTTTTTT
CSVEGREPNEKLFF
>TRBV28|-|TRBJ2-3|TRBD1
TGTGCCAGCAGTTCCAGGACAGGGATTGTCGATACGCAGTATTTT
CASSSRTGIVDTQYF
>TRBV27|-|TRBJ2-1|TRBD2
TGTGCCAGCAGTTTATCCAACGAGGTGCTAGCGGGGGGACATGAGCAGTTCTTC
CASSLSNEVLAGGHEQFF
>TRBV29-1|-|TRBJ2-5|-
TGCAGCGTTGTTGGCCTCGGGCGGATAGCGGCTATACAAGAGACCCAGTACTTC
CSVVGLGRIAAIQETQYF
>TRBV9|few|TRBJ2-1|-
TGTGCCAGCAGCGTAGGACGGAGCTCCTACAATGAGCAGTTCTTC
CASSVGRSSYNEQFF
>TRBV5-1|-|TRBJ1-1|TRBD1
TGCGCCAGCAGCATGACAGGGGGCCAAGCTTTCTTT
CASSMTGGQAFF
>TRBV11-1|-|TRBJ2-1|-
TGTGCCAGCAAAGGCAGGGATCACAATGAGCAGTTCTTC
CASKGRDHNEQFF
>TRBV29-1|many|TRBJ1-2|-
TGCAGCGTTGAAGATCCTGATAATGGCGGCTACACCTTC
CSVEDPDNGGYTF
>TRBV11-2|few|TRBJ2-7|-
TGTGCCAGCAGCTTAGGGACGGTGAATATCTACGAGCAGTACTTC
CASSLGTVNIYEQYF
>TRBV7-9|-|TRBJ1-1|TRBD1
TGTGCCAGCAGCTTCGGGCAGGGGGCGAGGGACACTGAAGCTTTCTTT
CASSFGQGARDTEAFF
>TRBV14|-|TRBJ1-2|-
TGTGCCAGCAGCTACAACCTCTATGGCTACACCTTC
CASSYNLYGYTF
>TRBV7-8|-|TRBJ1-6|-
TGTGCCAGCAGCTCCAATTCCCGTTTATTGGAGTATTCACCCCTCCACTTT
CASSSNSRLLEYSPLHF
>TRBV9|few|TRBJ2-7|-
TGTGCCAGCAGCGTAGAGCTTTCAGGGCTCTACGAGCAGTACTTC
CASSVELSGLYEQYF
>TRBV28|-|TRBJ2-3|-
TGTGCCAGCAGTATCGAGCATACGCAGTATTTT
CASSIEHTQYF
>TRBV5-1|-|TRBJ2-1|TRBD2
TGCGCCAGCAGCTTGCCCACTAGCGGGAGACGTAATGAGCAGTTCTTC
CASSLPTSGRRNEQFF
>TRBV2|-|TRBJ2-6|-
TGTGCCAGCAGTGATGAGGGCTCTGGGGCCAACGTCCTGACTTTC
CASSDEGSGANVLTF
>TRBV11-2|-|TRBJ2-7|TRBD2
TGTGCCAGCTACAGACTAGCGGGATCTCCCGACAATGAGCAGTACTTC
CASYRLAGSPDNEQYF